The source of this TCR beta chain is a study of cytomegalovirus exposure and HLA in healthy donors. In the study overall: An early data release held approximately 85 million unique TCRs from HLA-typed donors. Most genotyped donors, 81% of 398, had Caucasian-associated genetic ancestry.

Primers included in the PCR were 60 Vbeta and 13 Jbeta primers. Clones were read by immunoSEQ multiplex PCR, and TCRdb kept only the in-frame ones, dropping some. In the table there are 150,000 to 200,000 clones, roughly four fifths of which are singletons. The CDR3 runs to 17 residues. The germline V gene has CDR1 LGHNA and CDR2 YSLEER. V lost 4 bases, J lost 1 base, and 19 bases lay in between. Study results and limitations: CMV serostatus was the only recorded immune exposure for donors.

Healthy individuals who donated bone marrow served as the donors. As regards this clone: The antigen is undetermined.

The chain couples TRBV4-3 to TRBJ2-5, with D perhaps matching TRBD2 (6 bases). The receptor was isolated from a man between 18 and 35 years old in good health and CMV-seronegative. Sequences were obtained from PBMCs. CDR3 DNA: TGCGCCAGCAGCCCCCGTCCGGTGGGAGGCCTCCAAGAGACCCAGTACTTC. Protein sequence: CASSPRPVGGLQETQYF.